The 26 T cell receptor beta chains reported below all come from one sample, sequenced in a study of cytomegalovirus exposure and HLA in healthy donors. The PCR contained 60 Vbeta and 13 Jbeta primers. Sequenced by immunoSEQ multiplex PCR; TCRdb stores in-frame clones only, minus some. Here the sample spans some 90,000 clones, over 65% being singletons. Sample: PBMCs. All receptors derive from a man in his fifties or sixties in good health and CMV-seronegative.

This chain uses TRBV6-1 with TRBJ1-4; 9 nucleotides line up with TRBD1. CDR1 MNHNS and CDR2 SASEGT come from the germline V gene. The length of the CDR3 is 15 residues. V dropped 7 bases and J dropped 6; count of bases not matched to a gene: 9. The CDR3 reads CASITGQGAYEKLFF. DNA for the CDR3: TGTGCCAGCATTACGGGACAGGGAGCTTATGAAAAACTGTTTTTT.

The CDR3 bases are TGTGCCAGCAGCTTAGGGGCAGGGTACGAGCAGTACTTC. It is translated as CASSLGAGYEQYF. This chain links TRBV11-2 with TRBJ2-7; D is perhaps TRBD1 (5 bases). V was shortened by 1 base and J by 4 bases, with 8 bases between the two germline ends. This CDR3 comprises 13 residues. Germline CDR1 and CDR2: SGHAT and FQNNGV.

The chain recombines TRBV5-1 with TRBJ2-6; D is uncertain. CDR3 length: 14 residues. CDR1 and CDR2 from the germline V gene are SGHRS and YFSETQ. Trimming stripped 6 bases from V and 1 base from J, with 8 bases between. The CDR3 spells CASKTESGANVLTF. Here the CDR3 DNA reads TGCGCCAGCAAAACGGAGTCTGGGGCCAACGTCCTGACTTTC.

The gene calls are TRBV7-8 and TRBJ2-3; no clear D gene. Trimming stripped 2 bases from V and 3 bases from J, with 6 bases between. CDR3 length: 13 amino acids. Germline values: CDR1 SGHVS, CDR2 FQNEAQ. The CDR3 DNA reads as TGTGCCAGCAGCTTAAGCACGACAGATACGCAGTATTTT. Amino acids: CASSLSTTDTQYF.

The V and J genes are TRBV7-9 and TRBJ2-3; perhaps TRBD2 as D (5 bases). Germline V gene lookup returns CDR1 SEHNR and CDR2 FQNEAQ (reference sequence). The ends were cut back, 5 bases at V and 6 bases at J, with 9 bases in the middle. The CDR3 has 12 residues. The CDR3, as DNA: TGTGCCAGCAGCCCGGGGATGGATACGCAGTATTTT. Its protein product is CASSPGMDTQYF. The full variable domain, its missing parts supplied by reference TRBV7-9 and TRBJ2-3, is DTGVSQNPRHKITKRGQNVTFRCDPISEHNRLYWYRQTLGQGPEFLTYFQNEAQLEKSRLLSDRFSAERPKGSFSTLEIQRTEQGDSAMYLCASSPGMDTQYFGPGTRLTVL.

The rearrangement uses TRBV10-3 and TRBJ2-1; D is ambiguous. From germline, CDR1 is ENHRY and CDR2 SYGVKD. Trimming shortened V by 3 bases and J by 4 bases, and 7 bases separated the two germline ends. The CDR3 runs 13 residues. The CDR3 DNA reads TGTGCCATCAGTGATGTACAATACAATGAGCAGTTCTTC. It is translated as CAISDVQYNEQFF.

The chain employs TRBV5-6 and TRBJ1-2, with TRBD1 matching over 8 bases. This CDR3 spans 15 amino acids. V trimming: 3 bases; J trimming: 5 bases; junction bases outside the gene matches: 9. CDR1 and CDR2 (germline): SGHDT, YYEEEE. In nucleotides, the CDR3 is TGTGCCAGCAGCTCAACCGGACAGGGCTTATATGGCTACACCTTC. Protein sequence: CASSSTGQGLYGYTF.

This CDR3 reads CASMEGGSVRGQYF. CDR3 DNA sequence: TGTGCCAGCATGGAGGGAGGTAGCGTACGAGGGCAGTACTTC. The V and J genes are TRBV6-1 and TRBJ2-7; D might be TRBD2 (6 bases). The V end was cut by 7 bases, the J end by 9 bases, with 22 bases between. Germline-derived CDR1 and CDR2 are MNHNS and SASEGT. The CDR3 spans 14 residues.

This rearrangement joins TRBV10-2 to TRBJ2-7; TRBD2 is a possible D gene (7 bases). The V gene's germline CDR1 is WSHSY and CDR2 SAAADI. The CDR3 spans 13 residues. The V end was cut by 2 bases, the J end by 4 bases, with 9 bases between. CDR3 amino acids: CASSEAGAYEQYF. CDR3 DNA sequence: TGCGCCAGCAGTGAGGCGGGGGCGTACGAGCAGTACTTC.

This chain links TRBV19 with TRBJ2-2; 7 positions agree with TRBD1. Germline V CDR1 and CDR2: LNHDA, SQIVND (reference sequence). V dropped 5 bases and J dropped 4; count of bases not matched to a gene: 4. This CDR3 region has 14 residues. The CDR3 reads CASSDRVGTGELFF. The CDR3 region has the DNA TGTGCCAGTAGTGACAGGGTAGGCACCGGGGAGCTGTTTTTT.

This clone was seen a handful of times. The CDR3 reads CASPTNGELTPWSYEQYF. The CDR3 DNA follows: TGTGCAAGTCCCACGAACGGGGAGCTCACCCCTTGGTCCTACGAGCAGTACTTC. The chain links TRBV12-2 to TRBJ2-7; the table's D call of TRBD2 was not tested on the DNA. TRBV12-2 is classified as a pseudogene. This CDR3 spans 18 amino acids.

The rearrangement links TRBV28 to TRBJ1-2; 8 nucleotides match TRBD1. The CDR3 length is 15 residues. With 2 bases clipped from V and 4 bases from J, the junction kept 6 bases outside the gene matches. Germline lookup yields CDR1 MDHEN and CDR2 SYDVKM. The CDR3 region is CASSLGAGGGYGYTF. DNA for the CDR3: TGTGCCAGCAGTTTAGGCGCAGGGGGCGGCTATGGCTACACCTTC.

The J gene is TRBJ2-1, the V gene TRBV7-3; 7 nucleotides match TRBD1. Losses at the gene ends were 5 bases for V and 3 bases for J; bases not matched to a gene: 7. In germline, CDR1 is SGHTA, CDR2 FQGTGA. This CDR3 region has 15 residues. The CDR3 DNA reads TGTGCCAGCAGCCCCGACAGGGCCGGCTACAATGAGCAGTTCTTC. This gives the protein CASSPDRAGYNEQFF.

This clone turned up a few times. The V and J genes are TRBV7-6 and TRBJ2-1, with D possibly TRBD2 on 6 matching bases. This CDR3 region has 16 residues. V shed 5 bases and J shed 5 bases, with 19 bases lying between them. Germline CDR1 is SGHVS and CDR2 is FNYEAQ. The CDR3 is CASSPRRLGSDNEQFF. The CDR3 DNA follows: TGTGCCAGCAGCCCCCGTCGACTAGGAAGCGACAATGAGCAGTTCTTC.

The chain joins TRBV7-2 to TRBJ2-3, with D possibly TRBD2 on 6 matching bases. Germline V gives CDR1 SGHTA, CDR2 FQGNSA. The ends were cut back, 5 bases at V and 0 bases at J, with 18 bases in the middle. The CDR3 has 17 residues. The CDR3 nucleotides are TGTGCCAGCAGCCCCCGAGGGGCCGGGGGAAGCACAGATACGCAGTATTTT. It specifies CASSPRGAGGSTDTQYF.

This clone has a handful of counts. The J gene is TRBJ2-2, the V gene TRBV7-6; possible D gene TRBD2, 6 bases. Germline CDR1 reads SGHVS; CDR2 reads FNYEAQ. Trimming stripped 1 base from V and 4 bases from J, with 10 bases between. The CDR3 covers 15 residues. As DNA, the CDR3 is TGTGCCAGCAGCTTAGGGTCCGGGGGCACCGGGGAGCTGTTTTTT. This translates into CASSLGSGGTGELFF.

CDR3 loop: CASPGTGVSYEQYF. DNA of the CDR3: TGTGCCAGCCCCGGGACAGGCGTCTCCTACGAGCAGTACTTC. This sequence joins TRBV28 and TRBJ2-7, with 8 bases that match TRBD1. The CDR3 has 14 residues. Trimming took 8 bases from V and 0 from J; bases not matched to a gene: 6. CDR1 and CDR2 (germline): MDHEN, SYDVKM. Full variable domain (rest looked up from reference TRBV28 and TRBJ2-7): DVKVTQSSRYLVKRTGEKVFLECVQDMDHENMFWYRQDPGLGLRLIYFSYDVKMKEKGDIPEGYSVSREKKERFSLILESASTNQTSMYLCASPGTGVSYEQYFGPGTRLTVT.

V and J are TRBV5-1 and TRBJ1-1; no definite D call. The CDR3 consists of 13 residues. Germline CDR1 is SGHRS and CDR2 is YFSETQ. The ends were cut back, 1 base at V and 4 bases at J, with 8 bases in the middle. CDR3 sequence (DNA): TGCGCCAGCAGCTTGATGGAGAGCACTGAAGCTTTCTTT. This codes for CASSLMESTEAFF.

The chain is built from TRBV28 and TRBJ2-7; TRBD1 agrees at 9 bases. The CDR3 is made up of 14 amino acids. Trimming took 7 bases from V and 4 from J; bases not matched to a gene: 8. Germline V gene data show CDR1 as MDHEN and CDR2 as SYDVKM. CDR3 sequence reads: CASIVGQGTYEQYF. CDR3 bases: TGTGCCAGCATCGTAGGACAGGGGACATACGAGCAGTACTTC.

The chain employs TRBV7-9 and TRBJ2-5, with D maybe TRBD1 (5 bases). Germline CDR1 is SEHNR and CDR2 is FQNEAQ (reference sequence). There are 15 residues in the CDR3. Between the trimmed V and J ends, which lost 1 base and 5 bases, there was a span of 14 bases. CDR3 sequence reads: CASSLDGRDWETQYF. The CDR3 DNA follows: TGTGCCAGCAGCTTAGACGGCAGGGATTGGGAGACCCAGTACTTC.

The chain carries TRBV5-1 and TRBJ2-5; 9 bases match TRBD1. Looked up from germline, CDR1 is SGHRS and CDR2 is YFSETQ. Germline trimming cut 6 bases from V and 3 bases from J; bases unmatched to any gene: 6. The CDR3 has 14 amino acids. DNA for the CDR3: TGCGCCAGCACCTCGGACAGGGGCAAAGAGACCCAGTACTTC. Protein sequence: CASTSDRGKETQYF.

Written as DNA, the CDR3 is TGTGCCAGCAGCGTCAGCAGGGAGCAGTTCTTC. It translates to CASSVSREQFF. The chain joins TRBV9 to TRBJ2-1; D is uncertain. CDR1 and CDR2 (germline): SGDLS, YYNGEE. This CDR3 spans 11 amino acids. With 2 bases removed from V and 10 bases from J, the gap between germline ends came to 7 bases.

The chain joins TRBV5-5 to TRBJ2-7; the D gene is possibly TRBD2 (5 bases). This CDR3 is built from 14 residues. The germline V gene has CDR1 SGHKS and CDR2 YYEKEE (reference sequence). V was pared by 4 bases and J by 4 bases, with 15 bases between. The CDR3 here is CASSPGRGLYEQYF. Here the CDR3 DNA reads TGTGCCAGCAGCCCCGGGCGCGGGTTATACGAGCAGTACTTC.

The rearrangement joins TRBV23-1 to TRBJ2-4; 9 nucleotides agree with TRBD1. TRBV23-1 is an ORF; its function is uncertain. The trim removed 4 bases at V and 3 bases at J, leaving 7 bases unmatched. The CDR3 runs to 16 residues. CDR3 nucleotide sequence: TGCGCCAGCAGTCCCGGGACAGGGTTGGACAAAAACATTCAGTACTTC. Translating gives CASSPGTGLDKNIQYF.

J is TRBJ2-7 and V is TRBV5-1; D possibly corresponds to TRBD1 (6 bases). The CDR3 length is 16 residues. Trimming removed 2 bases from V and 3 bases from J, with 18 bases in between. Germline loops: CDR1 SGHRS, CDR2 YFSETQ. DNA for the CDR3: TGCGCCAGCAGCTTTGCCCTTGGGGGCCAGAGCTACGAGCAGTACTTC. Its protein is CASSFALGGQSYEQYF.

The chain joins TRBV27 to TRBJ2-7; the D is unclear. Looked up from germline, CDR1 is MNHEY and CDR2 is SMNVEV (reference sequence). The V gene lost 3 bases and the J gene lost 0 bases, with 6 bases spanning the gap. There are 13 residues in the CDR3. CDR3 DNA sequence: TGTGCCAGCAGTTTTGGCGGCTCCTACGAGCAGTACTTC. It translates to CASSFGGSYEQYF.